The 29 T cell receptor beta chains below come from one sample, sequenced in a study of T-cell reconstitution after alpha-beta-depleted transplantation in children. A library of TCRbeta sequences, prepared with unique molecular identifiers, was generated. From the PCR reads, TCRdb called clonotypes with MiXCR, one entry per CDR3 protein. The table has almost 600,000 distinct CDR3 sequences, 27% seen once; the top ten hold around 36%. This sample comprised PBMCs, obtained before TCRalphabeta/CD19-depleted stem cell transplant. The receptors shown here come from a boy younger than two with Wiskott-Aldrich syndrome, due to receive a stem cell transplant.

Comments on this clonotype: Relative to the germline gene, one junction end is altered; a read error may explain this. The rearrangement links TRBV5-1 to TRBJ2-5; either TRBD1 or TRBD2 may supply D (5 bases each). Germline CDR1 is SGHRS and CDR2 is YFSETQ. This CDR3 has 15 residues. CDR3: CTSSSQDGKQETQYF. The CDR3 region has the DNA TGCACCAGCAGCTCACAGGACGGGAAACAAGAGACCCAGTACTTC.

This clonotype was counted between two and nine times. This chain joins TRBV11-3 and TRBJ2-7, with D perhaps TRBD2 (6 bases). The CDR3 contains 15 residues. V lost 5 bases and J lost 1, with 15 bases in between. Per the germline V gene, CDR1 is SGHNT and CDR2 is YENEEA. The chain's CDR3 is CASSRDLAKSYEQYF. In DNA, the CDR3 is TGTGCCAGCAGCCGCGATCTAGCGAAGTCCTACGAGCAGTACTTC.

The rearrangement uses TRBV29-1 and TRBJ2-1; no clear D gene. The CDR3 has 11 amino acids. Looked up from germline, CDR1 is SQVTM and CDR2 is ANQGSEA. Deletions cut 6 bases from V and 5 bases from J, with 8 bases between. The CDR3 loop reads CSVPDHNEQFF. For the CDR3, the DNA is TGCAGCGTACCTGACCACAATGAGCAGTTCTTC.

This clonotype has only a few counts. The chain combines TRBV5-1 with TRBJ1-1, with D maybe TRBD1 (5 bases). Trimming left V 6 bases short and J 1 base short, with 10 bases between. The germline V gene has CDR1 SGHRS and CDR2 YFSETQ. The CDR3 is 13 residues long. CDR3 DNA: TGCGCCAGCAACACGGGGGAGAACACTGAAGCTTTCTTT. It encodes CASNTGENTEAFF.

Only a few counts were recorded for this clonotype. The chain carries TRBV18 and TRBJ1-2, with TRBD1 identical over 7 bases. Germline CDR1 is KGHSH and CDR2 is LQKENI. The CDR3 is 15 residues long. The V segment lost 6 bases and the J segment 4 bases; nucleotides outside the gene matches: 11. CDR3 nucleotide sequence: TGTGCCAGCTCTCAGAACCTAGGGACAGCCTATGGCTACACCTTC. Translated, it gives CASSQNLGTAYGYTF.

The V call is TRBV21-1, the J call TRBJ2-7. TRBV21-1 is noted as a pseudogene. The CDR3 loop spans 12 amino acids. The CDR3: CASSKDTYEQYF. The CDR3 DNA is TGTGCCAGCAGCAAGGACACCTACGAGCAGTACTTC.

V and J are TRBV6-1 and TRBJ2-1; 11 bases line up with TRBD2. J gave up 4 bases and V 5 bases, and 7 bases lay outside the gene matches. Germline-derived CDR1 and CDR2 are MNHNS and SASEGT. The CDR3 runs to 16 residues. The CDR3 here is CASSPTVAGGYNEQFF. As DNA, the CDR3 is TGTGCCAGCAGTCCAACTGTAGCGGGAGGGTACAATGAGCAGTTCTTC.

The V gene is TRBV7-9, the J gene TRBJ2-5, with 7 bases lining up with TRBD1. CDR1 and CDR2 (germline): SEHNR, FQNEAQ (reference sequence). There are 14 residues in the CDR3. J was trimmed by 4 bases and V by 4 bases; bases with no gene match: 6. The CDR3 protein is CASSSMRGRETQYF. CDR3 bases: TGTGCCAGCAGCTCGATGAGGGGGCGAGAGACCCAGTACTTC.

This chain uses TRBV20-1 with TRBJ1-1; 8 nucleotides match TRBD1. The trim removed 6 bases at V and 0 bases at J, leaving 6 bases unmatched. CDR3 size: 14 residues. Germline CDR1 and CDR2: DFQATT and SNEGSKA (reference sequence). This chain's CDR3 is CSATWTGMNTEAFF. The CDR3 DNA follows: TGCAGTGCCACCTGGACAGGGATGAACACTGAAGCTTTCTTT.

The table lists this clonotype with a few counts. The rearrangement links TRBV28 to TRBJ2-7; D not certain. With 5 bases removed from V and 5 bases from J, the gap between germline ends came to 7 bases. CDR3 length equals 11 residues. Germline loops: CDR1 MDHEN, CDR2 SYDVKM. This CDR3 reads CASSKRDEQYF. CDR3 coding DNA: TGTGCCAGCAGTAAACGAGACGAGCAGTACTTC.

In this sample, this clonotype turned up a few times. This chain joins TRBV20-1 and TRBJ2-7; D could derive from TRBD1 or TRBD2 (5 bases each). This CDR3 is 13 amino acids long. V gave up 5 bases and J gave up 5 bases, with 16 bases separating them. The V gene's germline CDR1 is DFQATT and CDR2 SNEGSKA (reference sequence). The CDR3 loop is CSASGTDLHEQYF. Written as DNA, the CDR3 is TGCAGTGCTTCCGGGACCGACTTGCACGAGCAGTACTTC.

This clonotype has a handful of counts. The chain is built from TRBV9 and TRBJ2-6, with D unresolved. Per the germline V gene, CDR1 is SGDLS and CDR2 is YYNGEE. The CDR3 has 16 amino acids. V dropped 0 bases and J dropped 0 bases, with 7 bases sitting between them. CDR3 protein: CASSVGEGSGANVLTF. CDR3 bases: TGTGCCAGCAGCGTAGGGGAAGGCTCTGGGGCCAACGTCCTGACTTTC. Based on the CDR3 plus reference TRBV9 and TRBJ2-6, the full variable domain is DSGVTQTPKHLITATGQRVTLRCSPRSGDLSVYWYQQSLDQGLQFLIQYYNGEERAKGNILERFSAQQFPDLHSELNLSSLELGDSALYFCASSVGEGSGANVLTFGAGSRLTVL.

In this sample, this clonotype turned up a few times. The rearrangement joins TRBV11-2 to TRBJ1-3, with 7 bases matching TRBD1. The ends lost 3 bases at V and 0 bases at J; junction bases unmatched: 2. This CDR3 has 15 residues. CDR1 SGHAT and CDR2 FQNNGV come from the germline V gene. The CDR3 DNA follows: TGTGCCAGCAGCTTCGGGACAGTCTCTGGAAACACCATATATTTT. It encodes CASSFGTVSGNTIYF.

This chain links TRBV11-2 with TRBJ2-3; 10 bases fit TRBD2. Trimming at V came to 1 base and at J to 1 base, leaving 2 bases not matched to a gene. The CDR3 totals 16 residues. Germline lookup yields CDR1 SGHAT and CDR2 FQNNGV. CDR3 residues: CASSLGLAGRTDTQYF. The DNA for the CDR3 is TGTGCCAGCAGCTTAGGACTAGCGGGCCGCACAGATACGCAGTATTTT.

The chain combines TRBV20-1 with TRBJ2-7; D is unresolved. This CDR3 is built from 15 residues. Germline values: CDR1 DFQATT, CDR2 SNEGSKA (reference sequence). V dropped 2 bases and J dropped 4 bases, with 18 bases sitting between them. CDR3 sequence (DNA): TGCAGTGCTAGATCAATTTTACCGACGCATTACGAGCAGTACTTC. It yields the protein CSARSILPTHYEQYF.

The chain links TRBV7-8 to TRBJ2-7; 9 nucleotides agree with TRBD1. The CDR3 is made up of 15 amino acids. V trimming: 7 bases; J trimming: 1 base; junction bases outside the gene matches: 8. Germline V gene data show CDR1 as SGHVS and CDR2 as FQNEAQ. In DNA form, the CDR3 reads TGTGCCAGCACCCCACGAGGGACAGGGTCCTACGAGCAGTACTTC. Translation gives CASTPRGTGSYEQYF.

This clonotype has a handful of counts. The rearrangement links TRBV20-1 to TRBJ2-5, with TRBD1 matching 7 bases. CDR3 length: 15 residues. The germline V gene has CDR1 DFQATT and CDR2 SNEGSKA (reference sequence). The ends lost 3 bases at V and 0 bases at J; junction bases unmatched: 7. CDR3 coding DNA: TGCAGTGCTAGTGGGGACAGAGCGTACCAAGAGACCCAGTACTTC. This codes for CSASGDRAYQETQYF.

The V call is TRBV12-3 or TRBV12-4, the J call TRBJ1-5; D gene unclear. The CDR3 runs to 13 residues. The V and J ends lost 4 bases and 9 bases respectively, with 13 bases between them. Written as DNA, the CDR3 is TGTGCCAGCAGTTCCGAGCCCGTTCTGCCCCAGCATTTT. It specifies CASSSEPVLPQHF.

The genes are TRBV7-9 and TRBJ1-6; 9 nucleotides agree with TRBD1. Trimming cost V 4 bases and J 7 bases; bases outside gene matches: 5. The CDR3 runs 15 residues. Germline V gene lookup returns CDR1 SEHNR and CDR2 FQNEAQ (reference sequence). CDR3 loop: CASSSSTGGNSPLHF. The CDR3 DNA reads TGTGCCAGCAGCTCGAGTACAGGGGGCAATTCACCCCTCCACTTT.

This clonotype was picked up many times. This chain joins TRBV2 and TRBJ2-5, with D uncertain. CDR1 and CDR2 (germline): SNHLY, FYNNEI. The CDR3 length is 11 residues. The V end lost 5 bases, the J end lost 5 bases, and 6 bases lay between the germline ends. Written as DNA, the CDR3 is TGTGCCAGCAGTCGAACGGAGACCCAGTACTTC. As protein: CASSRTETQYF.

V is TRBV4-1 and J is TRBJ2-5; tentatively, D is TRBD2 (6 bases). There are 15 residues in the CDR3. Germline CDR1 is MGHRA and CDR2 is YSYEKL. The V end lost 1 base, the J end lost 9 bases, and 18 bases lay between the germline ends. DNA of the CDR3: TGCGCCAGCAGCCAAGGGTCGCGGGATTGGGGGGCCCAGTACTTC. Translated, it gives CASSQGSRDWGAQYF.

This clonotype appeared once. The chain couples TRBV10-3 to TRBJ2-3; 7 positions match TRBD2. The CDR3 totals 16 residues. The junction had 6 bases not matched to a gene; V was cut back by 3 bases and J by 0 bases. In germline, CDR1 is ENHRY, CDR2 SYGVKD. The CDR3 is CAISDSGNPSTDTQYF. The CDR3 region has the DNA TGTGCCATCAGTGACAGCGGGAACCCTAGCACAGATACGCAGTATTTT.

In its sample, this clonotype was seen a few times. The J gene is TRBJ1-1, the V gene TRBV20-1; unclear D gene. Germline V gene sequence: CDR1 DFQATT, CDR2 SNEGSKA (reference sequence). The CDR3 covers 14 residues. Trimming cost V 6 bases and J 1 base, with 15 bases left between them. The CDR3 region is CSAPGGQKNTEAFF. DNA of the CDR3: TGCAGTGCCCCCGGCGGGCAGAAGAACACTGAAGCTTTCTTT.

The table lists this clonotype with a few counts. This chain links TRBV5-1 with TRBJ2-3; D perhaps matches TRBD1 (6 bases). V gave up 4 bases and J gave up 5 bases, with 14 bases separating them. This CDR3 has 14 residues. From germline, CDR1 is SGHRS and CDR2 YFSETQ. The CDR3 DNA reads as TGCGCCAGCAGCAGTGGACAGTTAGAAGATACGCAGTATTTT. It codes for CASSSGQLEDTQYF. Filled out from reference TRBV5-1 and TRBJ2-3, the complete variable domain reads KAGVTQTPRYLIKTRGQQVTLSCSPISGHRSVSWYQQTPGQGLQFLFEYFSETQRNKGNFPGRFSGRQFSNSRSEMNVSTLELGDSALYLCASSSGQLEDTQYFGPGTRLTVL.

For this clonotype: One end of the junction is discordant with germline, which a read error may explain. The CDR3 coding sequence is TGCGCCAGCAGCTTGGGCGGACAGCCCTACGAGCAGCACTTC. It translates to CASSLGGQPYEQHF. The chain links TRBV5-1 to TRBJ2-7; D perhaps matches TRBD1 (6 bases). CDR3 length: 14 residues. Per germline, CDR1 SGHRS and CDR2 YFSETQ.

The table lists this clonotype with a few counts. This chain links TRBV27 with TRBJ1-5; 7 bases fit TRBD1. Germline CDR1 is MNHEY and CDR2 is SMNVEV (reference sequence). Trimming took 6 bases from V and 6 from J; bases not matched to a gene: 11. This CDR3 has 15 residues. The CDR3 region has the DNA TGTGCCAGCAGGTATCTTGGGGCAGGGGGTCAGCCCCAGCATTTT. Protein sequence: CASRYLGAGGQPQHF.

On this clonotype itself: One junction end disagrees with the germline gene, perhaps due to a read error. V and J are TRBV4-1 and TRBJ1-5; a possible D gene is TRBD1 (5 bases). The CDR3 extends over 15 amino acids. Germline values: CDR1 MGHRA, CDR2 YSYEKL. The DNA for the CDR3 is TGCGCCAGCAGCCAAGGTTCAGGGATCAATCAGCCCCGGCATTTT. This translates into CASSQGSGINQPRHF.

A few counts support this clonotype. The rearrangement uses TRBV12-3 or TRBV12-4 and TRBJ2-7; possible D gene TRBD2, 6 bases. V lost 5 bases and J 2 bases, leaving 19 bases between the germline ends. This CDR3 contains 16 residues. DNA for the CDR3: TGTGCCAGCAGTCTCCGACCAGGGCGGGGCCCCTACGAGCAGTACTTC. Its translation is CASSLRPGRGPYEQYF.

In this sample, this clonotype turned up a few times. The chain couples TRBV20-1 to TRBJ1-1; D remains unclear. Germline values: CDR1 DFQATT, CDR2 SNEGSKA (reference sequence). The CDR3 contains 13 residues. V was shortened by 1 base and J by 2 bases, with 8 bases between the two germline ends. For the CDR3, the DNA is TGCAGTGCTAGAGTAAGGCTAAACACTGAAGCTTTCTTT. Translation: CSARVRLNTEAFF.